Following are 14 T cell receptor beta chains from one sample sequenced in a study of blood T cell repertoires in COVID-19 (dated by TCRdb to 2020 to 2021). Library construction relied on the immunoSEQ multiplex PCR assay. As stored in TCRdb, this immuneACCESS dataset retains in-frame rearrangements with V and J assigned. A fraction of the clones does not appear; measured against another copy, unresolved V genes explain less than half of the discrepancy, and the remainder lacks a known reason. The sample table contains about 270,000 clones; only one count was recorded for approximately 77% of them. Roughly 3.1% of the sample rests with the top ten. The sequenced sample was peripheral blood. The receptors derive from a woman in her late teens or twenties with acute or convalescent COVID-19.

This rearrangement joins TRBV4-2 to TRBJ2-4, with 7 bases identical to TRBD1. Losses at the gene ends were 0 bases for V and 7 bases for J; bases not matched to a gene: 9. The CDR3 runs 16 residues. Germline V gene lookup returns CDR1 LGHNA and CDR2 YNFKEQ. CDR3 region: CASSQDDRAGENIQYF. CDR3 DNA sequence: TGTGCCAGCAGCCAAGATGACAGGGCTGGGGAGAACATTCAGTACTTC.

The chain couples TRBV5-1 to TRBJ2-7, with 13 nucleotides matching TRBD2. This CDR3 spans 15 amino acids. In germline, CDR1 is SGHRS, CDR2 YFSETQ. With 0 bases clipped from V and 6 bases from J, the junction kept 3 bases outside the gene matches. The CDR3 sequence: CASSLAGLAGPEQYF. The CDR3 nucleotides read TGCGCCAGCAGCTTGGCGGGACTAGCGGGACCCGAGCAGTACTTC. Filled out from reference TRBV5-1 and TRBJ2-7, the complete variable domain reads KAGVTQTPRYLIKTRGQQVTLSCSPISGHRSVSWYQQTPGQGLQFLFEYFSETQRNKGNFPGRFSGRQFSNSRSEMNVSTLELGDSALYLCASSLAGLAGPEQYFGPGTRLTVT.

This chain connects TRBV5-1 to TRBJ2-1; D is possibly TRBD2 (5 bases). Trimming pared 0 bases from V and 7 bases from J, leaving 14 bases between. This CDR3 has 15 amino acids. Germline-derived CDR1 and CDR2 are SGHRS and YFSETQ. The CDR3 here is CASSLGAGEINEQFF. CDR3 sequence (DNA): TGCGCCAGCAGCTTGGGGGCCGGGGAGATTAATGAGCAGTTCTTC.

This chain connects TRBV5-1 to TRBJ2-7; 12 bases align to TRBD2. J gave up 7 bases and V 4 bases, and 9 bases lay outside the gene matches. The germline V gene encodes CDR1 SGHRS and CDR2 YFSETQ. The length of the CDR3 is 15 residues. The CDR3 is CASSPRLAGEGEQYF. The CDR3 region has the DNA TGCGCCAGCAGCCCCCGACTAGCGGGAGAGGGTGAGCAGTACTTC.

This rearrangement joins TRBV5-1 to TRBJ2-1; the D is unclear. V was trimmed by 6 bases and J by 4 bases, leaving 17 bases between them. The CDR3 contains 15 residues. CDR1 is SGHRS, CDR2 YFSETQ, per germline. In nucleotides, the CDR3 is TGCGCCAGCACGAAGACTCCTGCCACTTACAATGAGCAGTTCTTC. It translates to CASTKTPATYNEQFF.

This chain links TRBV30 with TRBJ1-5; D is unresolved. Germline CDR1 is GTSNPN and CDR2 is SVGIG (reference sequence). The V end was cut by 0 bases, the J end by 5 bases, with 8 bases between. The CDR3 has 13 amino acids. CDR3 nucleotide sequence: TGTGCCTGGAGTGTACTCGGAGATCAGCCCCAGCATTTT. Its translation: CAWSVLGDQPQHF.

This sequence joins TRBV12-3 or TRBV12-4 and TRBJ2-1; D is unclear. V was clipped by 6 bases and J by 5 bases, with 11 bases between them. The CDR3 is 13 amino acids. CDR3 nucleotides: TGTGCCAGCAGGACTGCCTCAAACAATGAGCAGTTCTTC. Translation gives CASRTASNNEQFF.

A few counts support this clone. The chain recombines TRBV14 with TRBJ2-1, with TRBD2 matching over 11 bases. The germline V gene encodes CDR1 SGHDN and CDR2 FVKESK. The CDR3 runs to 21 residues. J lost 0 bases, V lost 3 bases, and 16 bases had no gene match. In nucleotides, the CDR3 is TGTGCCAGCAGCCACCCTCAAAGGGTACTAGCGGGAGAGAGCTCCTACAATGAGCAGTTCTTC. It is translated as CASSHPQRVLAGESSYNEQFF.

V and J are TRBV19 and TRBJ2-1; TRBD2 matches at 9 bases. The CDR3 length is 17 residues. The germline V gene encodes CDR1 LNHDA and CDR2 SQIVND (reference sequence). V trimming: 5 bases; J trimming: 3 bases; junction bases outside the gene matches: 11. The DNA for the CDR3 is TGTGCCAGTAGTTCTTCGTCGACTAGCGGACTCTACAATGAGCAGTTCTTC. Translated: CASSSSSTSGLYNEQFF.

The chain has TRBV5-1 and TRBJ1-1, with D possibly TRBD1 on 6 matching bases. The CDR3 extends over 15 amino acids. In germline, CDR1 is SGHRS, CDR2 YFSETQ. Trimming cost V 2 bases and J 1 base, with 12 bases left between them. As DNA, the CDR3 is TGCGCCAGCAGCTTAACCGGGACACCGAACACTGAAGCTTTCTTT. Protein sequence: CASSLTGTPNTEAFF.

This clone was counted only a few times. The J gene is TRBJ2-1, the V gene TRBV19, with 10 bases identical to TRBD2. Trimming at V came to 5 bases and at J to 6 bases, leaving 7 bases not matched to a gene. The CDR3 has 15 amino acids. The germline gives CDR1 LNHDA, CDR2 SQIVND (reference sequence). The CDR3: CASSLQREGGNEQFF. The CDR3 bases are TGTGCCAGTAGTCTTCAGCGGGAGGGTGGCAATGAGCAGTTCTTC.

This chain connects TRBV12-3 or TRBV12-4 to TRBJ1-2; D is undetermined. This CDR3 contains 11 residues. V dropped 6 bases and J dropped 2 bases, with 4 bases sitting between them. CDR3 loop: CASRQNYGYTF. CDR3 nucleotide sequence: TGTGCCAGCAGACAGAACTATGGCTACACCTTC.

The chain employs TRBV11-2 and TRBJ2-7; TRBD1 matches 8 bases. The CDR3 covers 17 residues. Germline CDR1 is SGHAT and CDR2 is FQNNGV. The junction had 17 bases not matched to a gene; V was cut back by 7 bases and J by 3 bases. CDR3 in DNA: TGTGCCAGCATCCCACGCTTGGGGACAGGTAATCTCTACGAGCAGTACTTC. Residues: CASIPRLGTGNLYEQYF.

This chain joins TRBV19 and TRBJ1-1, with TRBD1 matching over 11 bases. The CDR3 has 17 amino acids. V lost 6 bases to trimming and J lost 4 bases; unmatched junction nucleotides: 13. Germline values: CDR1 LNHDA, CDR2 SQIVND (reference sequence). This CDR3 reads CASRKGTGGLLGTEAFF. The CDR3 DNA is TGTGCCAGTAGGAAGGGGACAGGGGGTCTTCTTGGCACTGAAGCTTTCTTT. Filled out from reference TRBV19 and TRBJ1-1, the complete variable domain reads DGGITQSPKYLFRKEGQNVTLSCEQNLNHDAMYWYRQDPGQGLRLIYYSQIVNDFQKGDIAEGYSVSREKKESFPLTVTSAQKNPTAFYLCASRKGTGGLLGTEAFFGQGTRLTVV.